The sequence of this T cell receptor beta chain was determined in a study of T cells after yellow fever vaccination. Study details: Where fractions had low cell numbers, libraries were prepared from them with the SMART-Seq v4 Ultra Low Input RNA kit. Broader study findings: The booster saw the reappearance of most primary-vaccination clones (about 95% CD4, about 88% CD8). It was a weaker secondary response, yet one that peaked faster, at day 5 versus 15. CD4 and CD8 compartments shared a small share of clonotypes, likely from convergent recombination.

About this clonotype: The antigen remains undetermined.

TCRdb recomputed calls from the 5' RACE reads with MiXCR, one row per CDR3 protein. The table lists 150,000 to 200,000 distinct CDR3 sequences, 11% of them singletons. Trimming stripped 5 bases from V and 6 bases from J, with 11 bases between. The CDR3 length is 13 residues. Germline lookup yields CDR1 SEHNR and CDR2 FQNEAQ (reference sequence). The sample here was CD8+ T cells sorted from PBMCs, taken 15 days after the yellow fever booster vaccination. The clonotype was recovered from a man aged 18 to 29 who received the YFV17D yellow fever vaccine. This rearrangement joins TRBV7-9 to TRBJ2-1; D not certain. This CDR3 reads CASSPAHRNEQFF. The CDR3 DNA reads TGTGCCAGCAGCCCCGCCCACCGCAATGAGCAGTTCTTC.